A selection of T cell receptor beta chains follows, all from one sample in a study of shared clonotypes between healthy human individuals. Repertoires were generated with immunoSEQ multiplex PCR, while TCRdb's copy carries only in-frame clones and drops some. The sample yields around 450,000 clones, roughly 77% seen once. Material for sequencing was PBMCs. The receptors were sampled from a woman in her forties in good health. Some clones in this sample may be carry-over from other donors' samples. Both conserved end residues are part of each CDR3. A D gene is named only where the DNA matches it firmly. The size field is filled for only some rows; it gives once, few, many or a size class.

D gene	clone size	CDR3 length	J gene	V gene	CDR3 protein	CDR3 DNA
.	.	17	TRBJ2-1	TRBV28	CASRNDRREEYYNEQFF	TGTGCCAGCAGAAACGACAGAAGGGAAGAGTACTACAATGAGCAGTTCTTC
TRBD2	.	15	TRBJ2-1	TRBV7-8	CASRRGTSGSGEQFF	TGTGCCAGCAGGAGAGGGACTAGCGGGTCGGGTGAGCAGTTCTTC
TRBD2	.	15	TRBJ2-7	TRBV27	CASSSGTSGSGEQYF	TGTGCCAGCAGTAGCGGGACTAGCGGGAGTGGCGAGCAGTACTTC
TRBD2	.	15	TRBJ2-3	TRBV28	CASSYSGLAEDTQYF	TGTGCCAGCAGTTACTCCGGACTAGCGGAAGATACGCAGTATTTT
TRBD1	.	12	TRBJ1-2	TRBV30	CAWSGQGVGYTF	TGTGCCTGGAGTGGGCAGGGGGTCGGCTACACCTTC
.	few	11	TRBJ2-1	TRBV28	CASSHYNEQFF	TGTGCCAGCAGCCACTACAATGAGCAGTTCTTC
.	.	15	TRBJ2-2	TRBV7-2	CASSLRTGRTGELFF	TGTGCCAGCAGCTTACGTACAGGGCGCACCGGGGAGCTGTTTTTT
TRBD2	.	14	TRBJ2-3	TRBV2	CASSPAGGTDTQYF	TGTGCCAGCAGTCCAGCGGGAGGTACAGATACGCAGTATTTT
.	once	13	TRBJ2-7	TRBV28	CASSPLGPREQYF	TGTGCCAGCAGCCCCTTGGGTCCTCGGGAGCAGTACTTC
.	.	15	TRBJ2-6	TRBV5-1	CASAYRDSGANVLTF	TGCGCCTCGGCCTACAGGGACTCTGGGGCCAACGTCCTGACTTTC
TRBD1	.	16	TRBJ1-3	TRBV4-2	CASSQEERGPGNTIYF	TGTGCCAGCAGCCAAGAAGAGAGGGGGCCTGGAAACACCATATATTTT
TRBD2	.	14	TRBJ2-5	TRBV19	CASSKRESGETQYF	TGTGCCAGTAGTAAGCGGGAAAGCGGAGAGACCCAGTACTTC
.	.	11	TRBJ2-1	TRBV7-2	CASSLGGQQFF	TGTGCCAGCAGCTTAGGGGGGCAGCAGTTCTTC
.	.	11	TRBJ2-2	TRBV7-2	CASSYYGELFF	TGTGCCAGCAGCTACTACGGGGAGCTGTTTTTT
.	.	12	TRBJ1-4	TRBV7-8	CASSLDSRDPVF	TGTGCCAGCAGCTTAGATTCCAGGGATCCTGTTTTT
TRBD1	.	15	TRBJ2-1	TRBV5-1	CASSIQGIPYNEQFF	TGCGCCAGCAGCATACAGGGGATCCCCTACAATGAGCAGTTCTTC
.	.	15	TRBJ1-2	TRBV9	CASSVDPQGPYGYTF	TGTGCCAGCAGCGTAGATCCCCAGGGACCGTATGGCTACACCTTC
.	.	14	TRBJ2-4	TRBV28	CASSRGDWGNIQYF	TGTGCCAGCAGCAGGGGAGATTGGGGAAACATTCAGTACTTC
TRBD2	.	13	TRBJ2-1	TRBV30	CAWSSGRDNEQFF	TGTGCCTGGAGTAGCGGGAGGGACAATGAGCAGTTCTTC
TRBD1	many	14	TRBJ1-2	TRBV7-2	CASSLFTGGYGYTF	TGTGCCAGCAGCTTATTCACAGGGGGCTATGGCTACACCTTC
.	.	12	TRBJ2-1	TRBV2	CAGRQEYNEQFF	TGTGCCGGGCGACAGGAATACAATGAGCAGTTCTTC
TRBD2	.	15	TRBJ2-7	TRBV6-6	CASRHTGLATYEQYF	TGTGCCAGCAGACACACGGGACTAGCCACCTACGAGCAGTACTTC
.	.	14	TRBJ2-3	TRBV9	CASSVAGVPDTQYF	TGTGCCAGCAGCGTAGCTGGGGTCCCAGATACGCAGTATTTT
.	once	14	TRBJ1-2	TRBV2	CASSGQATAYGYTF	TGTGCCAGCAGTGGGCAAGCCACGGCATATGGCTACACCTTC
TRBD1	.	15	TRBJ1-5	TRBV28	CASSLLQGATQPQHF	TGTGCCAGCAGTTTACTACAGGGGGCAACTCAGCCCCAGCATTTT
.	.	14	TRBJ2-5	TRBV2	CASSEANKQETQYF	TGTGCCAGCAGTGAAGCTAACAAGCAAGAGACCCAGTACTTC
TRBD2	few	14	TRBJ2-7	TRBV27	CASSTSASSYEQYF	TGTGCCAGCAGTACTAGCGCCAGCTCCTACGAGCAGTACTTC
TRBD2	.	14	TRBJ2-5	TRBV9	CASSPTSGIETQYF	TGTGCCAGCAGCCCTACGAGCGGGATTGAGACCCAGTACTTC
TRBD2	once	14	TRBJ2-2	TRBV29-1	CSVGSGANTGELFF	TGCAGCGTTGGTAGCGGGGCGAACACCGGGGAGCTGTTTTTT
TRBD2	.	15	TRBJ2-7	TRBV30	CAWSSLLAGLDEQYF	TGTGCCTGGAGTTCTCTCTTAGCGGGACTGGACGAGCAGTACTTC
.	.	13	TRBJ2-5	TRBV5-1	CASSLIPSETQYF	TGCGCCAGCAGCTTGATCCCGTCAGAGACCCAGTACTTC
.	.	13	TRBJ2-2	TRBV18	CASSPIGVGELFF	TGTGCCAGCTCACCGATAGGGGTCGGGGAGCTGTTTTTT
.	.	14	TRBJ1-1	TRBV28	CASSPGPRRTEAFF	TGTGCCAGCAGCCCGGGACCCCGACGCACTGAAGCTTTCTTT
.	.	13	TRBJ1-2	TRBV15	CATSRPDSYGYTF	TGTGCCACCAGCAGACCCGACAGCTATGGCTACACCTTC
TRBD1	.	15	TRBJ2-7	TRBV2	CASRQTGGGGYEQYF	TGTGCCAGCAGACAAACAGGGGGTGGCGGTTACGAGCAGTACTTC
TRBD2	.	14	TRBJ2-2	TRBV5-1	CASTRLAYSGELFF	TGCGCCAGCACTCGACTAGCGTATAGCGGGGAGCTGTTTTTT
.	.	11	TRBJ1-3	TRBV20-1	CSAVGRNTIYF	TGCAGTGCCGTCGGGCGAAACACCATATATTTT
.	.	13	TRBJ1-5	TRBV4-3	CASSQDLGQPQHF	TGCGCCAGCAGCCAAGATCTAGGACAGCCCCAGCATTTT
.	.	12	TRBJ2-7	TRBV5-6	CASSSFGYEQYF	TGTGCCAGCAGCTCGTTCGGGTACGAGCAGTACTTC
.	.	13	TRBJ2-7	TRBV10-3	CAISEEKGLEQYF	TGTGCCATCAGTGAGGAGAAGGGTCTCGAGCAGTACTTC
.	.	18	TRBJ2-3	TRBV9	CASSEGPGLASGTDTQYF	TGTGCCAGCAGCGAGGGGCCCGGGCTAGCCTCCGGCACAGATACGCAGTATTTT
TRBD1	once	14	TRBJ1-3	TRBV5-1	CASSVAGQGDTIYF	TGCGCCAGCAGCGTTGCAGGACAGGGGGACACCATATATTTT
.	.	14	TRBJ2-1	TRBV30	CAWMNLGLTNEQFF	TGTGCCTGGATGAATCTAGGACTAACCAATGAGCAGTTCTTC
.	.	12	TRBJ1-2	TRBV9	CASSEWGFGYTF	TGTGCCAGCAGCGAATGGGGGTTTGGCTACACCTTC
.	.	16	TRBJ2-2	TRBV27	CASSPFQALDTGELFF	TGTGCCAGCTCCCCCTTTCAGGCCCTTGACACCGGGGAGCTGTTTTTT
.	.	11	TRBJ2-1	TRBV10-3	CAISEDSEQFF	TGTGCCATCAGCGAAGATAGTGAGCAGTTCTTC
.	.	13	TRBJ1-1	TRBV7-2	CASSFRMNTEAFF	TGTGCCAGCAGCTTTCGGATGAACACTGAAGCTTTCTTT
.	.	14	TRBJ1-5	TRBV30	CAWSAGVVDQPQHF	TGTGCCTGGAGTGCAGGAGTCGTGGATCAGCCCCAGCATTTT
.	once	13	TRBJ2-1	TRBV5-1	CASSLGQANEQFF	TGCGCCAGCAGCTTGGGACAGGCTAATGAGCAGTTCTTC
.	.	13	TRBJ2-7	TRBV6-5	CASSPLGSDERYF	TGTGCCAGCAGCCCGCTCGGGTCTGACGAGCGGTACTTC
.	.	14	TRBJ2-1	TRBV6-5	CASSYSELYNEQFF	TGTGCCAGCAGTTACTCGGAGCTATACAATGAGCAGTTCTTC
TRBD2	.	17	TRBJ2-1	TRBV27	CASSFRTSGSRYNEQFF	TGTGCCAGCAGTTTTCGGACTAGCGGGAGTAGGTACAATGAGCAGTTCTTC
.	once	13	TRBJ2-2	TRBV27	CASSLKYTGELFF	TGTGCCAGCAGTTTAAAGTACACCGGGGAGCTGTTTTTT
TRBD1	.	16	TRBJ1-3	TRBV5-1	CASSLGATGVGNTIYF	TGCGCCAGCAGCTTGGGGGCGACAGGGGTTGGAAACACCATATATTTT
TRBD1	.	14	TRBJ2-7	TRBV28	CASRSGQGTYEQYF	TGTGCCAGCAGGTCGGGACAGGGAACCTACGAGCAGTACTTC
.	.	10	TRBJ2-1	TRBV28	CASSLHEQFF	TGTGCCAGCAGTTTACATGAGCAGTTCTTC
.	.	14	TRBJ1-2	TRBV9	CASSVDVFQGGYTF	TGTGCCAGCAGCGTAGATGTATTCCAGGGTGGCTACACCTTC
TRBD2	.	15	TRBJ2-1	TRBV11-2	CASSPGLAVFNEQFF	TGTGCCAGCAGCCCGGGACTAGCGGTTTTTAATGAGCAGTTCTTC
.	.	11	TRBJ1-2	TRBV20-1	CSARDFDSYTF	TGCAGTGCTAGAGATTTTGACAGCTACACCTTC